Each of the 27 T cell receptor beta chains below was sequenced from the same sample in a study of T cell repertoires in cytomegalovirus infection. TCRdb reprocessed the reads via MiXCR and lists one record per CDR3 protein. Of around 290,000 distinct CDR3 sequences in the sample, roughly 25% are singletons; the top ten hold around 13%. The specimen sequenced was PBMCs. Source of these receptors: a human donor in good health (CMV status not recorded). Some clones in this sample may be carry-over from other donors' samples.

The J gene is TRBJ1-5, the V gene TRBV28; 9 positions match TRBD1. CDR3 length: 15 amino acids. J lost 2 bases, V lost 6 bases, and 5 bases had no gene match. Germline loops: CDR1 MDHEN, CDR2 SYDVKM. In DNA, the CDR3 is TGTGCCAGCAGAGCGGGACAGGGAGGCAATCAGCCCCAGCATTTT. This encodes CASRAGQGGNQPQHF.

This clonotype was observed a few times. The chain uses TRBV7-2 and TRBJ2-2; weak D call: TRBD1 (7 bases). V lost 2 bases and J 6 bases, leaving 10 bases between the germline ends. Germline V gives CDR1 SGHTA, CDR2 FQGNSA. The CDR3 has 14 amino acids. The CDR3, as DNA: TGTGCCAGCAGCTTAACCAGGGGGGCCGGGGAGCTGTTTTTT. This codes for CASSLTRGAGELFF.

The CDR3 region is CSAIHRYQETQYF. In DNA, the CDR3 is TGCAGTGCCATTCATAGATACCAAGAGACCCAGTACTTC. V gene TRBV20-1 combines with J gene TRBJ2-5, with no clear D. This CDR3 contains 13 residues. Germline lookup yields CDR1 DFQATT and CDR2 SNEGSKA (reference sequence). V was trimmed by 6 bases and J by 0 bases, leaving 11 bases between them.

The V call is TRBV11-2, the J call TRBJ2-7, with 10 nucleotides matching TRBD2. Germline V gives CDR1 SGHAT, CDR2 FQNNGV. The CDR3 has 16 amino acids. J gave up 1 base and V 1 base, and 4 bases lay outside the gene matches. The CDR3 bases are TGTGCCAGCAGCTTAGGACTAGCGGGCCTTTCCTACGAGCAGTACTTC. Translation gives CASSLGLAGLSYEQYF. Variable domain in full (rest from reference TRBV11-2 and TRBJ2-7): EAGVAQSPRYKIIEKRQSVAFWCNPISGHATLYWYQQILGQGPKLLIQFQNNGVVDDSQLPKDRFSAERLKGVDSTLKIQPAKLEDSAVYLCASSLGLAGLSYEQYFGPGTRLTVT.

This clonotype came up a few times. This chain uses TRBV7-6 with TRBJ2-5; weak D call: TRBD1 (5 bases). The CDR3 is 15 amino acids. CDR1 is SGHVS and CDR2 is FNYEAQ in the germline V gene. V was cut by 1 base and J by 5 bases, with 14 bases left in between. CDR3 protein: CASSLGFRVGETQYF. The CDR3 DNA is TGTGCCAGCAGCTTAGGGTTCAGGGTTGGGGAGACCCAGTACTTC.

This clonotype was detected only a few times. The V gene is TRBV15, the J gene TRBJ2-7; TRBD1 is a possible D gene (5 bases). Trimming removed 3 bases at V and 5 bases at J, with 11 bases between. Per germline, CDR1 LNHNV and CDR2 YYDKDF (reference sequence). This CDR3 region has 13 residues. In nucleotides, the CDR3 is TGTGCCACCAGCAGCTACCTAGGGGACGAGCAGTACTTC. Protein product: CATSSYLGDEQYF.

In its sample, this clonotype was seen a few times. The chain joins TRBV28 to TRBJ2-7; 7 bases fit TRBD2. Germline loops: CDR1 MDHEN, CDR2 SYDVKM. V shed 4 bases, J shed 4 bases, and the junction held 10 bases outside the gene matches. The CDR3 sequence is 15 residues long. The CDR3 DNA is TGTGCCAGCAGTTCAACTAGCGCCGTGTGGTACGAGCAGTACTTC. This sequence encodes CASSSTSAVWYEQYF.

This clonotype turned up a few times. This sequence joins TRBV11-2 and TRBJ2-3; 8 bases line up with TRBD1. Germline-derived CDR1 and CDR2 are SGHAT and FQNNGV. After removal of 7 bases from V and 0 bases from J, the junction contained 6 bases not matched to a gene. This CDR3 has 15 residues. This CDR3 reads CASILQGASTDTQYF. CDR3 in DNA: TGTGCCAGCATCCTCCAGGGGGCTAGCACAGATACGCAGTATTTT.

The chain links TRBV28 to TRBJ2-3; 7 positions match TRBD1. This CDR3 is 13 amino acids long. The V gene end was trimmed by 5 bases and the J gene end by 4 bases; junction bases not matched to a gene: 3. Germline values: CDR1 MDHEN, CDR2 SYDVKM. CDR3 bases: TGTGCCAGCAGTCAGACAGGGTCAGATACGCAGTATTTT. Protein sequence: CASSQTGSDTQYF.

This clonotype was picked up a small number of times. V gene TRBV11-2 combines with J gene TRBJ2-7; D is uncertain. Trimming took 5 bases from V and 1 from J, leaving 6 bases between them. CDR3 length: 12 amino acids. Per germline, CDR1 SGHAT and CDR2 FQNNGV. CDR3 sequence: CASSVKSYEQYF. In nucleotides, the CDR3 is TGTGCCAGCAGCGTCAAATCCTACGAGCAGTACTTC.

The gene calls are TRBV18 and TRBJ2-5, with D tentatively TRBD2 (5 bases). V was cut by 8 bases and J by 4 bases, with 5 bases left in between. From germline, CDR1 is KGHSH and CDR2 LQKENI. The CDR3 is 10 amino acids. In DNA form, the CDR3 reads TGTGCCAGCGAGGGAGAGACCCAGTACTTC. Protein: CASEGETQYF.

The chain links TRBV30 to TRBJ1-2, with 7 positions matching TRBD1. Germline V gene lookup returns CDR1 GTSNPN and CDR2 SVGIG (reference sequence). V shed 1 base, J shed 3 bases, and the junction held 2 bases outside the gene matches. The CDR3 is 13 amino acids. CDR3 amino acids: CAWSETGYYGYTF. The DNA for the CDR3 is TGTGCCTGGAGTGAGACAGGGTACTATGGCTACACCTTC.

The genes are TRBV12-3 or TRBV12-4 and TRBJ2-1; D might be TRBD1 (5 bases). Trimming took off 10 bases at V and 10 bases at J, with 23 bases between the two ends. This CDR3 has 14 residues. The DNA of the CDR3 is TGTGCCACCCAATTGACAGCAACGGTATGGGAGCAGTTCTTC. Amino acid sequence: CATQLTATVWEQFF.

This chain links TRBV7-9 with TRBJ2-1, with unresolved D. Trimming stripped 0 bases from V and 0 bases from J, with 15 bases between. The CDR3 runs to 18 residues. Germline V gives CDR1 SEHNR, CDR2 FQNEAQ (reference sequence). The CDR3: CASSLALDGLSSYNEQFF. The CDR3 DNA follows: TGTGCCAGCAGCTTAGCGCTTGACGGGTTGAGCTCCTACAATGAGCAGTTCTTC.

This clonotype was seen ten or more times. This chain connects TRBV7-2 to TRBJ1-5; D is perhaps TRBD1 (5 bases). The CDR3 contains 15 residues. V dropped 1 base and J dropped 13 bases, with 20 bases sitting between them. Germline loops: CDR1 SGHTA, CDR2 FQGNSA. Written as DNA, the CDR3 is TGTGCCAGCAGCTTAGGGCCCGGCAGGGTGAAGGTACAGCATTTT. It translates to CASSLGPGRVKVQHF. Using reference TRBV7-2 and TRBJ1-5 for the parts outside the CDR3, the full variable domain is GAGVSQSPSNKVTEKGKDVELRCDPISGHTALYWYRQSLGQGLEFLIYFQGNSAPDKSGLPSDRFSAERTGGSVSTLTIQRTQQEDSAVYLCASSLGPGRVKVQHFGDGTRLSIL.

There are many counts of this clonotype. The chain has TRBV7-2 and TRBJ1-5, with 8 bases fitting TRBD1. J lost 5 bases, V lost 2 bases, and 5 bases had no gene match. CDR1 and CDR2 (germline): SGHTA, FQGNSA. CDR3 size: 15 residues. CDR3 nucleotide sequence: TGTGCCAGCAGCTTATTCGACAGGGGAGATCAGCCCCAGCATTTT. Translation: CASSLFDRGDQPQHF.

In its sample, this clonotype was seen many times. This sequence joins TRBV7-6 and TRBJ1-1; D ambiguous. The ends were cut back, 5 bases at V and 0 bases at J, with 10 bases in the middle. This CDR3 has 14 amino acids. Germline V gives CDR1 SGHVS, CDR2 FNYEAQ. The CDR3 region has the DNA TGTGCCAGCAGCGCAGGAGTAATGAACACTGAAGCTTTCTTT. It encodes CASSAGVMNTEAFF.

The J gene is TRBJ2-7, the V gene TRBV5-5; 9 bases match TRBD1. The length of the CDR3 is 20 residues. The germline gives CDR1 SGHKS, CDR2 YYEKEE (reference sequence). V lost 2 bases to trimming and J lost 5 bases; unmatched junction nucleotides: 23. The CDR3 nucleotides read TGTGCCAGCAGCTTCCTCTTACAGGGGGCGAGTATGGGGCGGCGCCACGAGCAGTACTTC. It codes for CASSFLLQGASMGRRHEQYF.

V is TRBV29-1 and J is TRBJ2-5, with 8 bases aligning to TRBD2. The CDR3 is 14 residues long. With V trimmed by 7 bases and J by 1 base, 8 bases remained unmatched. Germline V gene lookup returns CDR1 SQVTM and CDR2 ANQGSEA. CDR3 residues: CSAFLLAGQETQYF. CDR3 DNA sequence: TGCAGCGCCTTCTTGCTAGCGGGCCAAGAGACCCAGTACTTC.

The CDR3 coding sequence is TGTGCCAGCAGTTCACTGGGACAGGGGTTTAACTATGGCTACACCTTC. It yields the protein CASSSLGQGFNYGYTF. The chain links TRBV6-5 to TRBJ1-2, with TRBD1 identical over 10 bases. Germline V CDR1 and CDR2: MNHEY, SVGAGI. The CDR3 loop spans 16 amino acids. The trim removed 4 bases at V and 1 base at J, leaving 6 bases unmatched.

This clonotype has just one count. This sequence joins TRBV2 and TRBJ2-1; D remains unclear. The V end was cut by 0 bases, the J end by 8 bases, with 5 bases between. The V gene's germline CDR1 is SNHLY and CDR2 FYNNEI. CDR3 length: 12 amino acids. The CDR3 bases are TGTGCCAGCAGTGAAGCTCGGTATGAGCAGTTCTTC. It is translated as CASSEARYEQFF.

This clonotype was picked up many times. CDR3 loop: CASSPTGSTEAFF. The CDR3 DNA is TGTGCCAGCAGCCCGACCGGGAGCACTGAAGCTTTCTTT. V is TRBV3-1 and J is TRBJ1-1; unclear D gene. The germline V gene encodes CDR1 LGHDT and CDR2 YNNKEL (reference sequence). The CDR3 runs to 13 residues. With 4 bases removed from V and 4 bases from J, the gap between germline ends came to 10 bases.

This clonotype was counted a few times. The chain couples TRBV4-1 to TRBJ2-1; TRBD1 agrees at 7 bases. The CDR3 is made up of 13 amino acids. In germline, CDR1 is MGHRA, CDR2 YSYEKL. J gave up 9 bases and V 0 bases, and 2 bases lay outside the gene matches. Here the CDR3 reads CASSQDGQVEQFF. DNA of the CDR3: TGCGCCAGCAGCCAAGATGGACAGGTTGAGCAGTTCTTC.

The genes are TRBV15 and TRBJ2-1; D not certain. CDR1 and CDR2 from the germline V gene are LNHNV and YYDKDF (reference sequence). V was trimmed by 7 bases and J by 2 bases, leaving 9 bases between them. The CDR3 sequence is 13 residues long. CDR3 in amino acids: CATKLGPYNEQFF. The CDR3 nucleotides read TGTGCCACCAAGCTAGGCCCCTACAATGAGCAGTTCTTC.

This clonotype came up many times. The rearrangement joins TRBV11-2 to TRBJ1-1; D perhaps matches TRBD1 (6 bases). The V and J ends lost 4 bases and 5 bases respectively, with 14 bases between them. Germline assignment: CDR1 SGHAT and CDR2 FQNNGV. The CDR3 runs to 14 residues. As DNA, the CDR3 is TGTGCCAGCAGCTCCCGGGACATTGGGACTGAAGCTTTCTTT. Amino acids: CASSSRDIGTEAFF.

The table lists this clonotype with a few counts. The chain recombines TRBV5-1 with TRBJ2-2; D unclear. Germline CDR1 and CDR2: SGHRS and YFSETQ. The CDR3 runs to 13 residues. V lost 0 bases to trimming and J lost 4 bases, with 4 bases between them. The CDR3 DNA follows: TGCGCCAGCAGCTTGGCCCTCACCGGGGAGCTGTTTTTT. Translation gives CASSLALTGELFF.

This clonotype was counted between two and nine times. The V and J genes are TRBV6-1 and TRBJ2-4; no clear D. This CDR3 region has 11 residues. Germline-derived CDR1 and CDR2 are MNHNS and SASEGT. The V and J ends lost 5 bases and 8 bases respectively, with 7 bases between them. The CDR3 DNA follows: TGTGCCAGCAGTCCGTTAGACATTCAGTACTTC. Amino acids: CASSPLDIQYF.